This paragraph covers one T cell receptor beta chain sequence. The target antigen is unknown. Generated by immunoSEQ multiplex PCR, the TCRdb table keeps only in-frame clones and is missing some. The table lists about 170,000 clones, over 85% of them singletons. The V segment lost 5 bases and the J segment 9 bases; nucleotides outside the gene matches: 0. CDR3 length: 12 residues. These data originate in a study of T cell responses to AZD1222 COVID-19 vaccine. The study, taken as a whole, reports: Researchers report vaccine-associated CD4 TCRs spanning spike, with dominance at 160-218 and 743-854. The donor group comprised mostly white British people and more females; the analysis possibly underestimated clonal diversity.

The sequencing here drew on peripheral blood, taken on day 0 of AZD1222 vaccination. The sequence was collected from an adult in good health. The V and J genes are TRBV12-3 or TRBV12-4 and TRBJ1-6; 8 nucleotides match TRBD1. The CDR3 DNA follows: TGTGCCAGCAGTCAGGGGGCTTCACCCCTCCACTTT. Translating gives CASSQGASPLHF.